This record covers a single TCR beta chain. Its antigen remains unidentified. These data originate in a study of T-cell reconstitution after alpha-beta-depleted transplantation in children. Study-wide findings and caveats: Several hundred expanded graft clones reportedly were the source of alpha-beta T cells about two months after transplant. Newly made T cells mostly supplied T-cell counts and diversity one year after transplant.

The TCRbeta library was prepared with unique molecular identifiers. TCRdb re-called the PCR reads through MiXCR, storing one row per CDR3 protein. The sample includes fewer than 1 million distinct CDR3 sequences, under 20% of them seen just once. The origin of this receptor is a male patient younger than 18 who had a stem cell transplant for acute lymphoblastic leukemia, so the T cells may come from the graft donor. Source: PBMCs, mostly from graft donor cells, taken 360 days after TCRalphabeta/CD19-depleted stem cell transplant.

The CDR3 loop is CAIHTSGFPFSYEQYF. The CDR3 DNA is TGTGCCATCCACACTTCAGGGTTTCCCTTCTCCTACGAGCAGTACTTC. This rearrangement joins TRBV7-9 to TRBJ2-7, with D perhaps TRBD1 (5 bases). This CDR3 comprises 16 residues. V was pared by 10 bases and J by 0 bases, with 22 bases between. Germline values: CDR1 SEHNR, CDR2 FQNEAQ (reference sequence). Full variable domain (rest looked up from reference TRBV7-9 and TRBJ2-7): DTGVSQNPRHKITKRGQNVTFRCDPISEHNRLYWYRQTLGQGPEFLTYFQNEAQLEKSRLLSDRFSAERPKGSFSTLEIQRTEQGDSAMYLCAIHTSGFPFSYEQYFGPGTRLTVT.